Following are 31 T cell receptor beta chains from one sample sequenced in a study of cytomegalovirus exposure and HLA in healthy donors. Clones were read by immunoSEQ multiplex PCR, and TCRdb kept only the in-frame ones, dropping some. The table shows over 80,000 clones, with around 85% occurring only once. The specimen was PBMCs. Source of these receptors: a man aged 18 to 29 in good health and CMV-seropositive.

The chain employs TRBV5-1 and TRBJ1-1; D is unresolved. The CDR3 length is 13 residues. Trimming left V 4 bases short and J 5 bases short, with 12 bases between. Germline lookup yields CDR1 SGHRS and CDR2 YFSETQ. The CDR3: CASSPGGKTEAFF. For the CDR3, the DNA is TGCGCCAGCAGCCCCGGCGGCAAGACTGAAGCTTTCTTT.

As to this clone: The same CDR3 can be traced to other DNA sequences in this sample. CDR3 amino acids: CASSLGGNSNQPQHF. CDR3 sequence (DNA): TGTGCCAGCAGTTTGGGGGGGAATAGCAATCAGCCCCAGCATTTT. The chain has TRBV28 and TRBJ1-5, with D maybe TRBD1 (5 bases). Looked up from germline, CDR1 is MDHEN and CDR2 is SYDVKM. This CDR3 has 15 amino acids. V lost 3 bases, J lost 0 bases, and 9 bases lay in between.

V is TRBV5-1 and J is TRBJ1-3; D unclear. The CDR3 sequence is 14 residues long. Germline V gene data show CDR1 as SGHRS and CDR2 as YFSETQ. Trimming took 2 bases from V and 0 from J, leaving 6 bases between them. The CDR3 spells CASSFSGSGNTIYF. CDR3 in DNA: TGCGCCAGCAGCTTCAGCGGCTCTGGAAACACCATATATTTT.

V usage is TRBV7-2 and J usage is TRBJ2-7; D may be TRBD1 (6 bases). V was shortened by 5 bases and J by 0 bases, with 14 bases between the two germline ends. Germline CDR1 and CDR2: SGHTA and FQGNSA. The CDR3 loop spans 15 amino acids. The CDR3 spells CASSQRTESSYEQYF. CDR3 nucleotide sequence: TGTGCCAGCAGCCAACGGACAGAGAGCTCCTACGAGCAGTACTTC.

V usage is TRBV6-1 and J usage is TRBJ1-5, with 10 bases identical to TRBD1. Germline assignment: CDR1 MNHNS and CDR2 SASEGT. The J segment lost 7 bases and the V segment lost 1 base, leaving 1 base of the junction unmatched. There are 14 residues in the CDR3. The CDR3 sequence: CASSEGTGGQPQHF. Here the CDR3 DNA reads TGTGCCAGCAGTGAAGGGACAGGGGGACAGCCCCAGCATTTT.

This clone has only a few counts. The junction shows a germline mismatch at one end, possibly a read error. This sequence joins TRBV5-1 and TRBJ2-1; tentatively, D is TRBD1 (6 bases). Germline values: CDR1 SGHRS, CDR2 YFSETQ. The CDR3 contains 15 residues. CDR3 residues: CASSLPTRDTNEQFF. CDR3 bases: TGTGCCAGCAGCTTGCCCACACGGGACACCAATGAGCAGTTCTTC.

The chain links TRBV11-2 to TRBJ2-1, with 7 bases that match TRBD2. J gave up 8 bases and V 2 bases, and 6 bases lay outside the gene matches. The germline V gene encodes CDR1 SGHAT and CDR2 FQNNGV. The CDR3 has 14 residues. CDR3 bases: TGTGCCAGCAGCTTAATGGCGGGAGAGGATGAGCAGTTCTTC. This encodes CASSLMAGEDEQFF.

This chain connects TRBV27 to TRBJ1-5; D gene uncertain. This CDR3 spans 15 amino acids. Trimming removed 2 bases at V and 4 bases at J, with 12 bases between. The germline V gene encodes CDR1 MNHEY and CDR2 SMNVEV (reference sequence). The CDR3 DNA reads TGTGCCAGCAGTTTAGAGGCCAGCACTAATCAGCCCCAGCATTTT. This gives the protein CASSLEASTNQPQHF.

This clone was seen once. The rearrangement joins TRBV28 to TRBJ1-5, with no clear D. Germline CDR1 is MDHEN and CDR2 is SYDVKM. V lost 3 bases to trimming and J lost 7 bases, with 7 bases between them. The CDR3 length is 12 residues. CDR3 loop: CASSFGEQPQHF. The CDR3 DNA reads TGTGCCAGCAGTTTCGGGGAACAGCCCCAGCATTTT. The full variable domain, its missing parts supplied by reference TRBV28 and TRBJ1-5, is DVKVTQSSRYLVKRTGEKVFLECVQDMDHENMFWYRQDPGLGLRLIYFSYDVKMKEKGDIPEGYSVSREKKERFSLILESASTNQTSMYLCASSFGEQPQHFGDGTRLSIL.

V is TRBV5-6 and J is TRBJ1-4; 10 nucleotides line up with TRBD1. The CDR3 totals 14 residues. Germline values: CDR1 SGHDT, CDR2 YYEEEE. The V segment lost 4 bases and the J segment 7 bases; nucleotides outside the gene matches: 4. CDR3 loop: CASSVTGGGEKLFF. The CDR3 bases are TGTGCCAGCAGCGTGACAGGGGGCGGTGAAAAACTGTTTTTT.

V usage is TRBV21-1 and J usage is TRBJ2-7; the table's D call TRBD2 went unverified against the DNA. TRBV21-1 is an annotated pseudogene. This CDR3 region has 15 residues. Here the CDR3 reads CASSSPPSGSYEQYV. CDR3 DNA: TGTGCCAGCAGCAGCCCCCCCTCGGGGTCCTACGAGCAGTACGTC.

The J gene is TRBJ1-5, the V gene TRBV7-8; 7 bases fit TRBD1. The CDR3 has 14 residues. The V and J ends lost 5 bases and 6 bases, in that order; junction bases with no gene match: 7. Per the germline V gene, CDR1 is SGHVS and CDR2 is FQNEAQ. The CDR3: CASSHQGVSQPQHF. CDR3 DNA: TGTGCCAGCAGCCACCAGGGGGTGAGTCAGCCCCAGCATTTT.

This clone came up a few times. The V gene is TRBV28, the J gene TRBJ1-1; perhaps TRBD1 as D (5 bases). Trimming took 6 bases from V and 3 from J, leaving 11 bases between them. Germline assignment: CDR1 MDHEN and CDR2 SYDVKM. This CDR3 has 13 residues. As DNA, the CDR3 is TGTGCCAGCAGCCCCGCCAGGGACACTGAAGCTTTCTTT. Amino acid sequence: CASSPARDTEAFF.

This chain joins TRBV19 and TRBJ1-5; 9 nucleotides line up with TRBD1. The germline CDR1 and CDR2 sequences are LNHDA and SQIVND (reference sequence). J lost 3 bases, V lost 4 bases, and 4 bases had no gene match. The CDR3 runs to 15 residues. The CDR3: CASSNGQGNNQPQHF. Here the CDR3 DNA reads TGTGCCAGTAGTAACGGACAGGGGAACAATCAGCCCCAGCATTTT.

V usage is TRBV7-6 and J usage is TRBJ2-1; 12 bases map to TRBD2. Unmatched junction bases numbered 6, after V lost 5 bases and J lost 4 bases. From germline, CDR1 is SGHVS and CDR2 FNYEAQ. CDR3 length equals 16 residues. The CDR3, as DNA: TGTGCCAGCAGCCCTAGACTAGCGGGAGTTTACAATGAGCAGTTCTTC. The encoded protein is CASSPRLAGVYNEQFF.

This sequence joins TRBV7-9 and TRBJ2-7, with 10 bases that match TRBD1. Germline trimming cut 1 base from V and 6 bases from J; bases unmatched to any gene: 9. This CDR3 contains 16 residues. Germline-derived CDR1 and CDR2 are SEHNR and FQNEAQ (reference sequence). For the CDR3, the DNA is TGTGCCAGCAGCTTAGGCGGGACAGGGGATTGGGGCGAGCAGTACGTC. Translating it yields CASSLGGTGDWGEQYV.

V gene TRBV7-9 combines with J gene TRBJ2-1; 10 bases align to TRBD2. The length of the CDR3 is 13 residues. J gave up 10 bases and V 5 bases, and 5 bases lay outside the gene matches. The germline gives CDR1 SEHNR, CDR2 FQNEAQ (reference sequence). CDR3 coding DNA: TGTGCCAGCAGCCCCAGCGGGAGGGACGAGCAGTTCTTC. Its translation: CASSPSGRDEQFF.

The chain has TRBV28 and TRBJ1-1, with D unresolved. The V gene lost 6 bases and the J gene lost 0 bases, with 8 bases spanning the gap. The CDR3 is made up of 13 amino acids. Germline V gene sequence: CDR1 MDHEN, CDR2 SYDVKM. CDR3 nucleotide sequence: TGTGCCAGCAGGGAGACGGTGAACACTGAAGCTTTCTTT. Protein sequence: CASRETVNTEAFF.

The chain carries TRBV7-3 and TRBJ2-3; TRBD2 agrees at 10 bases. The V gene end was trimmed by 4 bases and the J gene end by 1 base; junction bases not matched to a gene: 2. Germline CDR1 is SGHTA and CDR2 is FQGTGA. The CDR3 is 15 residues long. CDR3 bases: TGTGCCAGCAGCTCCGGGACTAGCGGCACAGATACGCAGTATTTT. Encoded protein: CASSSGTSGTDTQYF.

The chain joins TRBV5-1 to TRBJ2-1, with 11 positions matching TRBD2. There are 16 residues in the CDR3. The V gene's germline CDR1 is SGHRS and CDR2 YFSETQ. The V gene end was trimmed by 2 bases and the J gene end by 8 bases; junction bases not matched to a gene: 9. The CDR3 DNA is TGCGCCAGCAGCTTTGATCTAGCGGGAGGCAGGGATGAGCAGTTCTTC. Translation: CASSFDLAGGRDEQFF.

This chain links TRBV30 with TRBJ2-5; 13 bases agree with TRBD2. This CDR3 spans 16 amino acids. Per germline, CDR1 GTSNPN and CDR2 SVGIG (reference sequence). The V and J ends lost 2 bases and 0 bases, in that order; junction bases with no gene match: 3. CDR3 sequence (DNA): TGTGCCTGGAGTTCCGGACTAGCGGGAGACCAAGAGACCCAGTACTTC. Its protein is CAWSSGLAGDQETQYF.

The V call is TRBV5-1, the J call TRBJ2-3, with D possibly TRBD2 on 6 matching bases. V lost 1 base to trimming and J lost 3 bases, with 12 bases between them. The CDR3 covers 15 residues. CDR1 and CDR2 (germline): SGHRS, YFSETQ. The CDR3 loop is CASSLLAGGTDTQYF. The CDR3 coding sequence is TGCGCCAGCAGCTTGCTTGCTGGAGGGACAGATACGCAGTATTTT.

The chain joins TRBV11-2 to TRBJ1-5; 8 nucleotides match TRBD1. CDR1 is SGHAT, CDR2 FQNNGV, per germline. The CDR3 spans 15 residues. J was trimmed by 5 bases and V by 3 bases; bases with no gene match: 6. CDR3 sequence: CASSFKTGVHQPQHF. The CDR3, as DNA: TGTGCCAGCAGCTTTAAGACAGGGGTGCATCAGCCCCAGCATTTT.

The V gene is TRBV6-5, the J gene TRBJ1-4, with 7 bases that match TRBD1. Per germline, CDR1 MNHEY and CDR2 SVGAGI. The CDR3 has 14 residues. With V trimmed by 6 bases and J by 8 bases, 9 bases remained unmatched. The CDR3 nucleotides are TGTGCCAGCAGCAACGGACAGGAGGACGAAAAACTGTTTTTT. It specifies CASSNGQEDEKLFF.

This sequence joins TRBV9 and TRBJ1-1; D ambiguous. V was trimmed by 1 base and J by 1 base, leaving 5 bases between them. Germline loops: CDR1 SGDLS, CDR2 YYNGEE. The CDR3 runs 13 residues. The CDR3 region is CASSVSGNTEAFF. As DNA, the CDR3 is TGTGCCAGCAGCGTATCAGGGAACACTGAAGCTTTCTTT.

In nucleotides, the CDR3 is TGCGCCAGCAGCGTTACAGGGGGCGCGTCACATGAGCAGTTCTTC. This translates into CASSVTGGASHEQFF. The genes are TRBV5-1 and TRBJ2-1; 9 bases agree with TRBD1. The CDR3 runs to 15 residues. CDR1 SGHRS and CDR2 YFSETQ come from the germline V gene. Unmatched junction bases numbered 10, after V lost 4 bases and J lost 8 bases.

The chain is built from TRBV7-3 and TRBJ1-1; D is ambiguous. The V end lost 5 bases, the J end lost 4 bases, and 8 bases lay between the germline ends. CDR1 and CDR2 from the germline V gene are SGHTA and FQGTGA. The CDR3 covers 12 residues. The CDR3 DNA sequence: TGTGCCAGCAGCGACACTGGCACTGAAGCTTTCTTT. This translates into CASSDTGTEAFF. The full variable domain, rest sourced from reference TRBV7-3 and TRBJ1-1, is GAGVSQTPSNKVTEKGKYVELRCDPISGHTALYWYRQSLGQGPEFLIYFQGTGAADDSGLPNDRFFAVRPEGSVSTLKIQRTERGDSAVYLCASSDTGTEAFFGQGTRLTVV.

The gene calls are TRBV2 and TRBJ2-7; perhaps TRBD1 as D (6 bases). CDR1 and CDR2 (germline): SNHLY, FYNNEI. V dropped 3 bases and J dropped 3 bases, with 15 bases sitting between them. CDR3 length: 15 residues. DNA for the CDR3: TGTGCCAGCAGTGAGTCACAGGGTTTGGGCTACGAGCAGTACGTC. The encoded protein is CASSESQGLGYEQYV.

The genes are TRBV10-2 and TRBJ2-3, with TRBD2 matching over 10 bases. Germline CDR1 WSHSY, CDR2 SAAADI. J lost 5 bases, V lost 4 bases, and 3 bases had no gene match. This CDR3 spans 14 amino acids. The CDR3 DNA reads TGCGCCAGCAGTGGCCTAGCGGGAGTAGATACGCAGTATTTT. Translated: CASSGLAGVDTQYF.

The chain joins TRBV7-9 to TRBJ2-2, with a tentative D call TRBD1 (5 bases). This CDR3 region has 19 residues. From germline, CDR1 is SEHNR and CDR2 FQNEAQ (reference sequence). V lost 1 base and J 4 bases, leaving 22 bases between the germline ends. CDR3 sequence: CASSLEQVGRVYATGELFF. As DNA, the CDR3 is TGTGCCAGCAGCTTAGAACAGGTTGGCAGGGTGTACGCCACCGGGGAGCTGTTTTTT.

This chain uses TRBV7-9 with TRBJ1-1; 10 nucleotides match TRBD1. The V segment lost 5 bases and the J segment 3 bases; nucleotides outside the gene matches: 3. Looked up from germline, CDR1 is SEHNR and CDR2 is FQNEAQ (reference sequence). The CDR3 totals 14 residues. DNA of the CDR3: TGTGCCAGCAGCGGCGGACAGGGGGACACTGAAGCTTTCTTT. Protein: CASSGGQGDTEAFF.